The 22 T cell receptor beta chains presented below share a single source sample, sequenced in a study of shared clonotypes between healthy human individuals (dated by TCRdb to the early 2020s). The library was prepared using the immunoSEQ multiplex PCR assay. TCRdb stores this immuneACCESS table with in-frame sequences only. Part of the clones is absent; in the studies checked, under half of the shortfall reflects unresolved V genes, and no reason is known for the rest. This sample is represented by 2.3 million or so clones; over 85% of them were singletons. Around 0.4% of the sample rests with the top ten. Material: naive CD4+ T cells from PBMCs. The cell subset or site label, as the study defines it: CD45RA+ positively selected. These receptor sequences come from a man younger than 35 in good health. Some clones in this sample may be carry-over from other donors' samples.

V usage is TRBV20-1 and J usage is TRBJ2-7; D might be TRBD2 (6 bases). The V end lost 5 bases, the J end lost 5 bases, and 7 bases lay between the germline ends. CDR1 is DFQATT and CDR2 is SNEGSKA in the germline V gene (reference sequence). This CDR3 contains 10 residues. DNA of the CDR3: TGCAGTGCTGGGGAGGACGAGCAGTACTTC. Translated: CSAGEDEQYF.

Only a few counts were recorded for this clone. The chain carries TRBV30 and TRBJ1-1; D is ambiguous. From germline, CDR1 is GTSNPN and CDR2 SVGIG (reference sequence). The CDR3 is made up of 13 amino acids. Trimming shortened V by 0 bases and J by 1 base, and 6 bases separated the two germline ends. The DNA for the CDR3 is TGTGCCTGGAGTGTACTGCCGAACACTGAAGCTTTCTTT. Translating gives CAWSVLPNTEAFF.

The rearrangement joins TRBV9 to TRBJ2-3; 7 nucleotides agree with TRBD2. CDR3 size: 14 residues. Looked up from germline, CDR1 is SGDLS and CDR2 is YYNGEE. The junction had 3 bases not matched to a gene; V was cut back by 0 bases and J by 5 bases. The CDR3 nucleotides are TGTGCCAGCAGCGTAGGCGGGAGAAAAGATACGCAGTATTTT. Protein: CASSVGGRKDTQYF. Together with reference TRBV9 and TRBJ2-3, the CDR3 gives the full variable domain: DSGVTQTPKHLITATGQRVTLRCSPRSGDLSVYWYQQSLDQGLQFLIQYYNGEERAKGNILERFSAQQFPDLHSELNLSSLELGDSALYFCASSVGGRKDTQYFGPGTRLTVL.

J is TRBJ2-2 and V is TRBV6-1; D gene unclear. CDR1 MNHNS and CDR2 SASEGT come from the germline V gene. Between the trimmed V and J ends, which lost 6 bases and 3 bases, there was a span of 11 bases. This CDR3 has 14 residues. CDR3 nucleotides: TGTGCCAGCAGGAAGGGCCTTGACACCGGGGAGCTGTTTTTT. Protein: CASRKGLDTGELFF.

The chain links TRBV5-4 to TRBJ2-3; TRBD2 matches 7 bases. CDR3 length: 16 residues. The germline V gene has CDR1 SGHNT and CDR2 YYREEE (reference sequence). Trimming cost V 3 bases and J 4 bases; bases outside gene matches: 11. This CDR3 is CASSSTGREVADTQYF. In nucleotides, the CDR3 is TGTGCCAGCAGCTCCACGGGCCGGGAGGTAGCAGATACGCAGTATTTT. Looking up the rest from reference TRBV5-4 and TRBJ2-3 gives the full variable domain: ETGVTQSPTHLIKTRGQQVTLRCSSQSGHNTVSWYQQALGQGPQFIFQYYREEENGRGNFPPRFSGLQFPNYSSELNVNALELDDSALYLCASSSTGREVADTQYFGPGTRLTVL.

This chain links TRBV6-5 with TRBJ1-2; 11 nucleotides line up with TRBD1. The V gene's germline CDR1 is MNHEY and CDR2 SVGAGI. The CDR3 totals 14 residues. The ends lost 8 bases at V and 5 bases at J; junction bases unmatched: 7. CDR3 sequence: CASRVGQGVYGYTF. The CDR3 bases are TGTGCCAGCCGTGTGGGACAGGGGGTATATGGCTACACCTTC.

The chain links TRBV5-4 to TRBJ2-7, with TRBD2 matching over 8 bases. The CDR3 is 15 amino acids. J was trimmed by 2 bases and V by 3 bases; bases with no gene match: 7. From germline, CDR1 is SGHNT and CDR2 YYREEE (reference sequence). Written as DNA, the CDR3 is TGTGCCAGCAGCTGGGATCTAGCGGGCGCCTACGAGCAGTACTTC. It translates to CASSWDLAGAYEQYF.

The chain employs TRBV28 and TRBJ1-4; D is possibly TRBD1 (5 bases). V gave up 4 bases and J gave up 5 bases, with 17 bases separating them. The CDR3 spans 16 residues. Germline CDR1 MDHEN, CDR2 SYDVKM. This chain's CDR3 is CASSSNGAVENEKLFF. CDR3 nucleotide sequence: TGTGCCAGCAGTTCCAACGGGGCGGTCGAGAATGAAAAACTGTTTTTT.

This clone was observed once. V usage is TRBV29-1 and J usage is TRBJ2-1; D possibly uses TRBD1 or TRBD2 (5 bases each). The CDR3 has 12 residues. Germline V gene data show CDR1 as SQVTM and CDR2 as ANQGSEA. The germline V and J ends were trimmed by 3 bases and 8 bases, with 11 bases remaining between them. Here the CDR3 reads CSVDGGGHEQFF. As DNA, the CDR3 is TGCAGCGTTGATGGGGGTGGACATGAGCAGTTCTTC.

The chain links TRBV5-1 to TRBJ2-1, with TRBD2 matching 8 bases. CDR3 size: 16 residues. Germline CDR1 reads SGHRS; CDR2 reads YFSETQ. The V gene end was trimmed by 2 bases and the J gene end by 5 bases; junction bases not matched to a gene: 9. CDR3 loop: CASSFAASGLDNEQFF. CDR3 nucleotide sequence: TGCGCCAGCAGCTTCGCGGCTAGCGGGTTGGACAATGAGCAGTTCTTC.

The chain joins TRBV6-4 to TRBJ2-1; 10 bases are a match to TRBD2. CDR1 and CDR2 from the germline V gene are MRHNA and SNTAGT. The CDR3 loop spans 14 amino acids. V dropped 11 bases and J dropped 3; count of bases not matched to a gene: 7. CDR3 DNA: TGTGCCCCCGACCGGACTAGCGGCTACAATGAGCAGTTCTTC. Protein sequence: CAPDRTSGYNEQFF.

The gene calls are TRBV6-1 and TRBJ1-6; weak D call: TRBD1 (5 bases). The CDR3 runs to 12 residues. Germline assignment: CDR1 MNHNS and CDR2 SASEGT. Trimming removed 6 bases at V and 9 bases at J, with 9 bases between. The CDR3 DNA follows: TGTGCCAGCAGACAGGCGGGTTCACCCCTCCACTTT. This encodes CASRQAGSPLHF.

The chain couples TRBV18 to TRBJ1-5; D gene ambiguous. Trimming removed 2 bases from V and 5 bases from J, with 7 bases in between. From germline, CDR1 is KGHSH and CDR2 LQKENI. The CDR3 is 13 amino acids. CDR3 amino acids: CASSPMRDQPQHF. The CDR3 DNA follows: TGTGCCAGCTCACCAATGAGGGATCAGCCCCAGCATTTT.

J is TRBJ2-2 and V is TRBV13, with 7 bases identical to TRBD1. Trimming at V came to 4 bases and at J to 0 bases, leaving 5 bases not matched to a gene. The V gene's germline CDR1 is PRHDT and CDR2 FYEKMQ (reference sequence). The CDR3 is 16 residues long. The CDR3 is CASSYGTAANTGELFF. In DNA form, the CDR3 reads TGTGCCAGCAGCTATGGGACAGCTGCGAACACCGGGGAGCTGTTTTTT. The full variable domain, with the rest looked up from reference TRBV13 and TRBJ2-2, is AAGVIQSPRHLIKEKRETATLKCYPIPRHDTVYWYQQGPGQDPQFLISFYEKMQSDKGSIPDRFSAQQFSDYHSELNMSSLELGDSALYFCASSYGTAANTGELFFGEGSRLTVL.

The chain employs TRBV4-2 and TRBJ1-6; D possibly corresponds to TRBD1 (6 bases). The V gene lost 0 bases and the J gene lost 8 bases, with 11 bases spanning the gap. CDR1 and CDR2 from the germline V gene are LGHNA and YNFKEQ. This CDR3 is built from 15 residues. The CDR3 reads CASSQEYREDSPLHF. As DNA, the CDR3 is TGTGCCAGCAGCCAAGAGTACAGGGAGGATTCACCCCTCCACTTT.

The chain carries TRBV10-3 and TRBJ2-3; D remains unclear. V was shortened by 6 bases and J by 2 bases, with 15 bases between the two germline ends. Germline V lookup: CDR1 ENHRY, CDR2 SYGVKD. The CDR3 covers 15 residues. CDR3 nucleotides: TGTGCCATCAGGGCAGCGTCCCTGGCCACAGATACGCAGTATTTT. It specifies CAIRAASLATDTQYF.

V usage is TRBV7-9 and J usage is TRBJ1-2; the D gene is possibly TRBD1 (6 bases). This CDR3 region has 18 residues. Deletions cut 6 bases from V and 4 bases from J, with 27 bases between. Germline assignment: CDR1 SEHNR and CDR2 FQNEAQ (reference sequence). The CDR3 DNA follows: TGTGCCAGCAGTTTGCGCCCGGGACAAGAAGAGAGGATCTATGGCTACACCTTC. Protein product: CASSLRPGQEERIYGYTF.

The CDR3 sequence is CAWSEDPGNRELFF. The CDR3 DNA follows: TGTGCCTGGAGTGAGGACCCGGGAAACAGGGAGCTGTTTTTT. V and J are TRBV30 and TRBJ2-2; D may be TRBD2 (5 bases). Per germline, CDR1 GTSNPN and CDR2 SVGIG (reference sequence). The CDR3 contains 14 residues. The V gene lost 1 base and the J gene lost 9 bases, with 15 bases spanning the gap.

Turning to this clone: Other nucleotide sequences from this sample produce the same CDR3. The V and J genes are TRBV6-5 and TRBJ1-1; TRBD1 aligns across 9 bases. J gave up 0 bases and V 2 bases, and 4 bases lay outside the gene matches. The CDR3 consists of 16 residues. Looked up from germline, CDR1 is MNHEY and CDR2 is SVGAGI. CDR3: CASSYRGQGLNTEAFF. The CDR3, as DNA: TGTGCCAGCAGTTACCGGGGACAGGGTCTGAACACTGAAGCTTTCTTT.

Note on this clone: Distinct nucleotide sequences in the sample also encode this CDR3. The rearrangement joins TRBV5-1 to TRBJ2-1; unclear D gene. The CDR3 contains 15 residues. CDR1 and CDR2 (germline): SGHRS, YFSETQ. Trimming stripped 0 bases from V and 0 bases from J, with 7 bases between. Here the CDR3 reads CASSLGAVSYNEQFF. The CDR3 coding sequence is TGCGCCAGCAGCTTGGGGGCCGTCTCCTACAATGAGCAGTTCTTC.

The chain is built from TRBV21-1 and TRBJ2-1; the table assigns TRBD2, which was not confirmed against the DNA. TRBV21-1 is designated a pseudogene. This CDR3 region has 16 residues. CDR3 nucleotide sequence: TGTGCCAGCAGCAAGCTACCCGGGAGGGCCGGGGATGAGCAGTTCTTC. Protein sequence: CASSKLPGRAGDEQFF.

The V gene is TRBV21-1, the J gene TRBJ2-7; the table's D call, TRBD2, has no DNA check behind it. TRBV21-1 is a listed pseudogene. This CDR3 has 16 amino acids. In DNA form, the CDR3 reads TGTGCCAGCAGCCAAAATCAGGAGCGGAACTCCTACGAGCAGTACTTC. Protein product: CASSQNQERNSYEQYF.